This TCR beta chain was observed in a study of blood T cell repertoires in COVID-19. Method: immunoSEQ multiplex PCR; TCRdb's copy keeps in-frame clones and lacks some. This table holds roughly 43,000 clones, around 89% found once. Germline assignment: CDR1 SNHLY and CDR2 FYNNEI. The V gene end was trimmed by 7 bases and the J gene end by 0 bases; junction bases not matched to a gene: 7. The CDR3 has 15 amino acids. The genes are TRBV2 and TRBJ2-3; 7 nucleotides match TRBD1. The source of this sequence is a man aged 45-65 years with active COVID-19. The sequencing sample was made of peripheral blood. The CDR3 loop reads CASMQGGVSTDTQYF. CDR3 sequence (DNA): TGTGCCAGCATGCAAGGGGGCGTCAGCACAGATACGCAGTATTTT.